This T cell receptor (beta chain) was recorded in a study of PD-L1 blockade in urothelial cancer (dated by TCRdb to about 2017). Regarding the complete study: Therapy was started in the mid-2010s for all patients, and atezolizumab 1,200 mg was administered intravenously every 3 weeks. About 90% of the roughly 30 patients were males with bladder-origin urothelial cancer, and about 65% of the 29 reported a prior smoking history. Patients had an ECOG performance status of 0 or 1 and had received between 0 and 3 prior chemotherapy regimens. Blood samples were analyzed at two time points: 3 weeks after treatment start (second dose) and 6 weeks after treatment start. Blood samples gave a median of about 130,000 T cells and 82,636 unique TCRs, with a median clonality of approximately 0.08. The study was an exploratory multi-omic analysis of somatic, immune and clinical correlates of response to PD-L1 blockade with atezolizumab in urothelial cancer. Pretreatment tumor samples and matched peripheral blood, collected serially before and after atezolizumab treatment, underwent TCR sequencing. Durable clinical benefit was defined as a progression-free survival longer than 6 months, and TCR features were additionally tested against progression-free survival and overall survival. Whole exome sequencing and RNA sequencing of pretreatment tumors were performed alongside TCR sequencing in the same patients. Roughly 10 patients achieved durable clinical benefit and approximately 20 did not. Pretreatment blood TCR-seq was available for about 28 patients, at least one posttreatment blood collection was obtained for around 25 patients, and tumor TCR-seq was available for around 25 patients. Overall results and qualifications from the work: Improved progression-free and overall survival was found to be associated with pretreatment peripheral blood TCR clonality below the median. At 3 weeks after the start of treatment, tumor-associated TCR clones in peripheral blood had expanded more in patients with durable benefit (n of about 20, p = 0.022). Because of the small sample size (n ≈ 27) and the many exploratory analyses performed, the results are intended to be regarded as hypothesis-generating.

CDR1 and CDR2 were assigned from the germline V gene (reference sequence) as LNHNV and YYDKDF. The junction carries 7 bases between V and J, which are trimmed by 0 bases and 7 bases respectively. The CDR3, from cysteine to phenylalanine, totals 13 residues. The DNA shown is the 39-base CDR3, in frame from base 1. The intended sense of this specimen's time point label: peripheral blood 6 weeks after treatment start. A total of 25 to 30 patients with locally advanced or metastatic urothelial carcinoma, treated at Memorial Sloan Kettering on a trial protocol, made up the cohort. Peripheral blood mononuclear cells were collected pretreatment and during treatment, with between 1 and 8 total time points per patient. The Qiagen DNeasy Blood extraction kit was used to purify genomic DNA from total PBMCs and tumor samples. Collected pretreatment and during treatment, PBMCs were isolated and stored as previously described.

Each PCR received spiked-in synthetic TCR analog templates so that absolute template abundance could be estimated from read counts. The immunoSEQ assay used bias-controlled V and J gene primers to amplify TCRbeta CDR3 regions from genomic DNA. Sequencing of rearranged TCRbeta segments was performed at approximately 20X coverage. The study's own analysis went as follows. Sequencing errors were corrected by clustering and CDR3s were annotated against IMGT to assign V, D and J genes. Downstream analyses used only productive TCRbeta rearrangements, leaving out any out-of-frame or stop-codon sequences. Clonality was calculated as one minus the Shannon entropy normalized by the log of the number of unique productive sequences. Clones differing between time points or between blood and tumor were identified by Fisher's exact test with Benjamini-Hochberg correction at adjusted p below 0.01. TCRdb took over this immuneACCESS table, retaining in-frame rearrangements with V and J assigned. Such tables are incomplete; in checked studies, under half of the missing clones stem from an unresolved V gene, and the remainder is unexplained. V, J and clone size were drawn from that table, and D and trimming were deduced from the DNA. This sample is represented by 20,000 to 25,000 clones; 90% to 95% of them were singletons. The ten largest clones add up to about 11% of the sample.

To note about this clone: Which antigen it targets is not known. Per-base quality was not reported, and no clone a single base away is much larger than it.

This receptor chain uses TRBV15 and TRBJ1-5, with the D gene uncertain. The sample here was PBMCs, taken around atezolizumab (anti-PD-L1) treatment. The receptor was derived from a woman aged 55-75 years with urothelial cancer. At the DNA level, the sequence is TGTGCCACCAGCAGAGATCTTCGGCAGCCCCAGCATTTT. Its translation is CATSRDLRQPQHF.